These T cell receptor beta chains were read from a single sample in a study of T-cell memory formation after mild COVID-19. Each CDR3 protein gets one entry after TCRdb re-called the 5' RACE reads with MiXCR. The table shows roughly 68,000 distinct CDR3 sequences, with 16% occurring only once. The material sequenced was PBMCs or a T cell subset sorted from them (not recorded which). The receptor set was obtained from an adult woman who had mild COVID-19 (a few samples of this study predate the infection). Cell type and time point are not known. CDR3s include the opening cysteine and the closing phenylalanine or tryptophan.

V gene: TRBV7-9
CDR3 protein: CATKTSGGVLDTQYF

V gene: TRBV3-1
CDR3 protein: CASSPDYNEQFF

V gene: TRBV5-1
CDR3 protein: CASSLARVTGTDTQYF

V gene: TRBV20-1
CDR3 protein: CSARGTGNSQETQYF

V gene: TRBV11-2
CDR3 protein: CASSLDDGKETQYF

V gene: TRBV9
CDR3 protein: CASSAPGRKDEQYF

V gene: TRBV7-2
CDR3 protein: CASSSSRLFSYEQYF

V gene: TRBV7-6
CDR3 protein: CASSSGSRATEAFF

V gene: TRBV13
CDR3 protein: CASSFLDDEQYF

V gene: TRBV2
CDR3 protein: CASSEAPKAGGETQYF

V gene: TRBV3-1
CDR3 protein: CASSQVGTGANEQYF

V gene: TRBV19
CDR3 protein: CASGEDGDGEQYF

V gene: TRBV7-9
CDR3 protein: CASTEDPGTGELFF

V gene: TRBV28
CDR3 protein: CASSPKGTEKYNEQFF

V gene: TRBV6-2/TRBV6-3
CDR3 protein: CASRPAGGDPGELFF

V gene: TRBV20-1
CDR3 protein: CSAEGAREARKQYF

V gene: TRBV9
CDR3 protein: CASSPWVAEAFF

V gene: TRBV6-5
CDR3 protein: CASNSYGSEQFF

V gene: TRBV7-6
CDR3 protein: CASSLVFDGRELFF

V gene: TRBV2
CDR3 protein: CASIGYREDGSPLHF

V gene: TRBV20-1
CDR3 protein: CSARDLQAEQETQYF

V gene: TRBV5-6
CDR3 protein: CASSLVDGTSYEQYF

V gene: TRBV5-1
CDR3 protein: CASSLEWGWNEAFF

V gene: TRBV7-9
CDR3 protein: CASSSPTSHQETQYF

V gene: TRBV2
CDR3 protein: CASRGKETQYF

V gene: TRBV7-9
CDR3 protein: CASSLASYRSRTQYF

V gene: TRBV7-6
CDR3 protein: CASSLYAGVQETQYF

V gene: TRBV7-9
CDR3 protein: CASSPWIAYNEQFF

V gene: TRBV11-1
CDR3 protein: CASSLSGMDTEAFF

V gene: TRBV7-9
CDR3 protein: CASSPNGNEQYF

V gene: TRBV6-6
CDR3 protein: CASSYPHSGNSGEQYF

V gene: TRBV4-3
CDR3 protein: CASSQGDRADTQYF

V gene: TRBV5-1
CDR3 protein: CASSSPSSGGARNEQFF

V gene: TRBV5-6
CDR3 protein: CASSLEAGLTYEQYF

V gene: TRBV15
CDR3 protein: CATSSAGTSEDTQYF

V gene: TRBV7-2
CDR3 protein: CASSLSYRESSYNSPLHF

V gene: TRBV7-6
CDR3 protein: CASSPIVSGGDTQYF

V gene: TRBV5-1
CDR3 protein: CASSKLYQETQYF

V gene: TRBV6-2/TRBV6-3
CDR3 protein: CASSYSEGSAEAFF

V gene: TRBV18
CDR3 protein: CASSPETGETQYF

V gene: TRBV7-9
CDR3 protein: CASSVTVAGVEADTQYF

V gene: TRBV6-2/TRBV6-3
CDR3 protein: CASSPWREDQETQYF

V gene: TRBV5-4
CDR3 protein: CASSSRGSALVYF

V gene: TRBV2
CDR3 protein: CASSEETGESYEQYF

V gene: TRBV5-1
CDR3 protein: CASSLGQAVEAFF

V gene: TRBV9
CDR3 protein: CASSVPVSTDTQYF

V gene: TRBV12-3/TRBV12-4
CDR3 protein: CASSLGGRASVETQYF